A selection of T cell receptor beta chains follows, all from one sample in a study of early T cells in non-severe SARS-CoV-2 infection. TCRdb reprocessed the 5' RACE reads via MiXCR and lists one record per CDR3 protein. The table lists roughly 80,000 distinct CDR3 sequences, 15% to 19% of them singletons, with approximately 12% in the top ten. Sequencing input: whole blood. The receptors come from an adult who was a healthcare worker with PCR-confirmed SARS-CoV-2 infection or an uninfected control (not recorded which). Both conserved end residues are part of each CDR3. Each record gives: D gene, J gene, V gene, clone size, CDR3 DNA, CDR3 protein. A D gene is named only where the DNA matches it firmly. The listing skips clone size in some rows; elsewhere it reads once, few, many or a size class.

.,TRBJ2-7,TRBV20-1,many,TGCAGTGCTAGGGACACGAGCTCCTACGAGCAGTACTTC,CSARDTSSYEQYF
.,TRBJ2-1,TRBV20-1,.,TGCAGTGCTAGGAAGGATAGCTCCTACAATGAGCAGTTCTTC,CSARKDSSYNEQFF
.,TRBJ2-5,TRBV5-5,few,TGTGCCAGCAGCGTGGGACTGAAAGAGACCCAGTACTTC,CASSVGLKETQYF
.,TRBJ2-2,TRBV6-2/TRBV6-3,many,TGTGCCAGCAGTTCGTACTTGGCCGGGGAGCTGTTTTTT,CASSSYLAGELFF
.,TRBJ2-7,TRBV28,.,TGTGCCAGCAGCCTTCGTTTATACGAGCAGTACTTC,CASSLRLYEQYF
.,TRBJ2-1,TRBV7-8,.,TGTGCCAGTATCCCGGCCCTTAGTAGGTCCTACAATGAGCAGTTCTTC,CASIPALSRSYNEQFF
.,TRBJ2-7,TRBV11-1,.,TGTGCCAGCAGTCTGAACAGGGTTGGGGAGCAGTACTTC,CASSLNRVGEQYF
TRBD1,TRBJ1-2,TRBV6-6,many,TGTGCCAGCAGTCAAGCGACAGGGAGAGACTATGGCTACACCTTC,CASSQATGRDYGYTF
.,TRBJ2-7,TRBV28,.,TGTGCCACCTCCCCGGGACGGACCTACGAGCAGTACTTC,CATSPGRTYEQYF
.,TRBJ1-6,TRBV19,few,TGTGCCACTGCCAACAGGGTGGTTTTGGGTTCACCCCTCCACTTT,CATANRVVLGSPLHF
.,TRBJ2-3,TRBV24-1,.,TGTGCCACCTCGGTAAAAAGAACAGATACGCAGTATTTT,CATSVKRTDTQYF
TRBD1,TRBJ1-2,TRBV6-1,few,TGTGCCAGCAGCCCCCAGGGACAGGCGGGTGGCTACACCTTC,CASSPQGQAGGYTF
.,TRBJ1-5,TRBV7-8,.,TGTGCCAGCAGCTTAAACCCCTATCAGCCCCAGCATTTT,CASSLNPYQPQHF
.,TRBJ2-1,TRBV4-1,.,TGCGCCAGCAGGCGCGCGGGGGCCCTACTTAACGCTGAGCAGTTCTTC,CASRRAGALLNAEQFF
.,TRBJ2-7,TRBV28,few,TGTGCCAGCAGTTCAGGGGCCTACTACGAGCAGTACTTC,CASSSGAYYEQYF
.,TRBJ2-5,TRBV24-1,few,TGTGCCACCAGTGACCCTAGACAGGTTGGGGGGACCCAGTACTTC,CATSDPRQVGGTQYF
.,TRBJ1-1,TRBV18,few,TGTGCCAGCTCACCAAAAGATTCCTGGGTGGGGTTAACTGAAGCTTTCTTT,CASSPKDSWVGLTEAFF
.,TRBJ2-3,TRBV24-1,.,TGTGCCACCAGTGACCCCCCGACATCAGATACGCAGTATTTT,CATSDPPTSDTQYF
.,TRBJ1-2,TRBV28,.,TGTGCCAGCAGTCAGGCGGGGTACTATGGCTACACCTTC,CASSQAGYYGYTF
.,TRBJ1-3,TRBV12-3/TRBV12-4,.,TGTGCCAGCAGCCGTGGCGTAGACTCTGGAAACACCATATATTTT,CASSRGVDSGNTIYF
.,TRBJ1-1,TRBV5-6,.,TGTGCCAGCAGCCCGGTCGGAGCTGAAGCTTTCTTT,CASSPVGAEAFF
.,TRBJ2-3,TRBV7-6,few,TGTGCCAGCAGCTTAGCAGGTTCTTTCACAGATACGCAGTATTTT,CASSLAGSFTDTQYF
.,TRBJ2-1,TRBV6-2/TRBV6-3,.,TGTGCCAGCAGCCCCGGTGAGTTAGGGGCGTTCTTC,CASSPGELGAFF
TRBD1,TRBJ1-1,TRBV29-1,.,TGCAGCGTGGAGGGGGCACTGAACACTGAAGCTTTCTTT,CSVEGALNTEAFF
TRBD1,TRBJ2-7,TRBV29-1,many,TGCAGCGCTGTCCGGGACAGGGGCTCCTACGAGCAGTACTTC,CSAVRDRGSYEQYF
.,TRBJ2-1,TRBV14,.,TGTGCCAGCAGCCAAGAAGGGCAGGGGATGCGGGAAGAATCCTACAATGAGCAGTTCTTC,CASSQEGQGMREESYNEQFF
.,TRBJ2-1,TRBV12-3/TRBV12-4,.,TGTGCCAGCAGTTTAGCAAAACCTGCCGCGCCTAGACACAGGGCCAATGAGCAGTTCTTC,CASSLAKPAAPRHRANEQFF
.,TRBJ2-3,TRBV11-2,few,TGTGCCAGCAGCTCGGCGAGGCCAGATACGCAGTATTTT,CASSSARPDTQYF
.,TRBJ1-3,TRBV6-5,few,TGTGCCAGCAGTTACGGTACTCGAGGGGCTGGAAACACCATATATTTT,CASSYGTRGAGNTIYF
.,TRBJ2-2,TRBV29-1,few,TGCAGCGTTGGGGTCCTGAACACCGGGGAGCTGTTTTTT,CSVGVLNTGELFF
.,TRBJ2-5,TRBV18,.,TGTGCCAGCTCCCCCCTGGCAGGGCACGAGACCCAGTACTTC,CASSPLAGHETQYF
TRBD1,TRBJ2-2,TRBV28,many,TGTGCCAGCACCCCTGAGACAGGGGGCACCGGGGAGCTGTTTTTT,CASTPETGGTGELFF
.,TRBJ2-7,TRBV27,.,TGTGCCAGCAGTGCCGGGACGGGACCCTACGAGCAGTACTTC,CASSAGTGPYEQYF
.,TRBJ2-7,TRBV20-1,.,TGCAGTGCTAGTTATGGGAGGGGGCTCTACGAGCAGTACTTC,CSASYGRGLYEQYF
TRBD2,TRBJ2-7,TRBV5-6,many,TGTGCCAGCAGCTTGGCCGGGAGGGAGCTACCCTACGAGCAGTACTTC,CASSLAGRELPYEQYF
TRBD2,TRBJ2-5,TRBV29-1,.,TGCAGCGTTGTTGCGGGGGGCCACCAAGAGACCCAGTACTTC,CSVVAGGHQETQYF
.,TRBJ2-2,TRBV14,few,TGTGCCAGCAGCCAAGTAACCAGGAACACCGGGGAGCTGTTTTTT,CASSQVTRNTGELFF
.,TRBJ2-1,TRBV29-1,many,TGCGCCGAGTCCGGGAGTGGCATTTACAATGAGCAGTTCTTC,CAESGSGIYNEQFF
TRBD2,TRBJ2-1,TRBV15,.,TGTGCCACCAGCAACCCAGCGGGAGGAGTATACAATGAGCAGTTCTTC,CATSNPAGGVYNEQFF
TRBD1,TRBJ1-1,TRBV27,.,TGTGCCAGCAGTTTTGCTCGGACAGGGATGAACACTGAAGCTTTCTTT,CASSFARTGMNTEAFF
.,TRBJ1-1,TRBV30,few,TGTGCCTGGATGGTCGCAGGCGGAATAACGGACACTGAAGCTTTCTTT,CAWMVAGGITDTEAFF
TRBD2,TRBJ2-3,TRBV5-4,many,TGTGCCAGCAGCTTGGGACTAGCGAGCACAGATACGCAGTATTTT,CASSLGLASTDTQYF
TRBD1,TRBJ2-3,TRBV18,many,TGTGCCAGCTCACCGGGCAGGGGGCAGGGAGATACGCAGTATTTT,CASSPGRGQGDTQYF
.,TRBJ2-5,TRBV12-3/TRBV12-4,many,TGTGCCAGCAGTGATCAGGGGAGAGGGGAGACCCAGTACTTC,CASSDQGRGETQYF
TRBD1,TRBJ1-5,TRBV28,few,TGTGCCAGCAGTGCACGCTTCTGGGACAGGGGGGGAGAGAATCAGCCCCAGCATTTT,CASSARFWDRGGENQPQHF
TRBD1,TRBJ2-7,TRBV6-1,many,TGTGCCGCAAGAACCGACAGGGTATCCTACGAGCAGTACTTC,CAARTDRVSYEQYF
TRBD1,TRBJ1-6,TRBV2,many,TGTGCCAGCCGACAGGGACACTCACCCCTCCACTTT,CASRQGHSPLHF
TRBD2,TRBJ2-7,TRBV20-1,.,TGCAGTGCTAGTGGGGGGAGCGGGAGCGGCCACGAGCAGTACTTC,CSASGGSGSGHEQYF
.,TRBJ1-4,TRBV19,few,TGTGCCAGTATATCTCGAGGCGAGGGTGAAAAACTGTTTTTT,CASISRGEGEKLFF
.,TRBJ2-6,TRBV28,.,TGTGCCAGCAGTTTATGGTTAGGAGGCTCTGGGGCCGACGTCCTGACTTTC,CASSLWLGGSGADVLTF